This T cell receptor (beta chain) comes out of a study of T cell repertoires in cytomegalovirus infection. Each CDR3 protein is one row after TCRdb ran MiXCR on the reads. The sample gives hundreds of thousands of distinct CDR3 sequences, 17% of which show up once; 12% is in the top ten. This clonotype was picked up many times. V was cut by 6 bases and J by 0 bases, with 6 bases left in between. The CDR3 consists of 13 residues. Germline CDR1 is MDHEN and CDR2 is SYDVKM. This clonotype originated in a human donor in good health (CMV status not recorded). Some clones in this sample may be carry-over from other donors' samples. The chain uses TRBV28 and TRBJ1-5; the D is unclear. Sequencing used PBMCs. CDR3 residues: CASRSYSNQPQHF. The CDR3 coding sequence is TGTGCCAGCAGGAGCTATAGCAATCAGCCCCAGCATTTT. Supplemented by reference TRBV28 and TRBJ1-5, the full variable domain reads DVKVTQSSRYLVKRTGEKVFLECVQDMDHENMFWYRQDPGLGLRLIYFSYDVKMKEKGDIPEGYSVSREKKERFSLILESASTNQTSMYLCASRSYSNQPQHFGDGTRLSIL.